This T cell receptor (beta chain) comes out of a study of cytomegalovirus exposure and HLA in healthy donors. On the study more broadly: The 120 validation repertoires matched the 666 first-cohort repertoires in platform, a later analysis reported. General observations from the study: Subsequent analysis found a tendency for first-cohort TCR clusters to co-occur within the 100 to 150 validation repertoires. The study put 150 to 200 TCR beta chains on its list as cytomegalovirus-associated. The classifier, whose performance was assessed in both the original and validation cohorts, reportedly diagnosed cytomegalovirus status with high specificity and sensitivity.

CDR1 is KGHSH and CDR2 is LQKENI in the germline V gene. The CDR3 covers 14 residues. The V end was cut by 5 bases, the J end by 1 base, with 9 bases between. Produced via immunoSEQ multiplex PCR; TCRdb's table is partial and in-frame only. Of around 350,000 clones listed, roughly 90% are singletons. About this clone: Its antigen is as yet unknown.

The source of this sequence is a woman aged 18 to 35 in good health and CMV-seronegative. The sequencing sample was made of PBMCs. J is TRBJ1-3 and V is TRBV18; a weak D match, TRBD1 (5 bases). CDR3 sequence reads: CASSIQGSGNTIYF. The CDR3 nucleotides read TGTGCCAGCTCAATCCAGGGTTCTGGAAACACCATATATTTT.